Shown below are 11 T cell receptor beta chains from a single sample sequenced in a study of cytomegalovirus exposure and HLA in healthy donors. 13 Jbeta primers and 60 Vbeta primers were used for the PCR. Assay: immunoSEQ multiplex PCR; the TCRdb copy retains only in-frame clones and omits some. Of 70,000 or so clones listed, 80% to 90% are singletons. The sequenced sample consisted of PBMCs. Source of these receptors: a woman between 25 and 40 years old in good health and CMV-seropositive.

The chain combines TRBV5-6 with TRBJ1-4; TRBD1 matches at 7 bases. The trim removed 4 bases at V and 5 bases at J, leaving 5 bases unmatched. The germline V gene encodes CDR1 SGHDT and CDR2 YYEEEE. There are 14 residues in the CDR3. In DNA, the CDR3 is TGTGCCAGCAGCCCCGCACAGGGGAATGAAAAACTGTTTTTT. Its protein is CASSPAQGNEKLFF.

This chain uses TRBV5-1 with TRBJ2-5; 8 bases fit TRBD2. Germline CDR1 SGHRS, CDR2 YFSETQ. V trimming: 1 base; J trimming: 1 base; junction bases outside the gene matches: 3. The CDR3 contains 15 residues. CDR3 nucleotides: TGCGCCAGCAGCTTGCAGGGGACTAGCCAAGAGACCCAGTACTTC. Its protein product is CASSLQGTSQETQYF.

Turning to this clone: Other DNA sequences in this specimen translate into the identical CDR3. The J gene is TRBJ2-2, the V gene TRBV16, with D possibly matching TRBD2 (5 bases). Per germline, CDR1 KGHSY and CDR2 FQNENV. V dropped 3 bases and J dropped 3 bases, with 14 bases sitting between them. The CDR3 runs 16 residues. This CDR3 reads CASSQYSDSYTGELFF. The CDR3 DNA is TGTGCCAGCAGCCAGTACTCGGACTCCTACACCGGGGAGCTGTTTTTT.

The rearrangement links TRBV29-1 to TRBJ1-4, with D unresolved. The V gene's germline CDR1 is SQVTM and CDR2 ANQGSEA. The CDR3 spans 13 residues. V was trimmed by 6 bases and J by 8 bases, leaving 16 bases between them. The CDR3 DNA sequence: TGCAGCGTCCGAAGAAGGTCAGGAGAAAAACTGTTTTTT. Its translation is CSVRRRSGEKLFF.

J is TRBJ2-2 and V is TRBV16; 11 bases match TRBD1. After removal of 3 bases from V and 0 bases from J, the junction contained 6 bases not matched to a gene. Germline CDR1 reads KGHSY; CDR2 reads FQNENV. The CDR3 contains 18 residues. The DNA for the CDR3 is TGTGCCAGCAGCCAGACCCCGGGACAGGGGGCGAACACCGGGGAGCTGTTTTTT. Protein sequence: CASSQTPGQGANTGELFF.

The chain employs TRBV6-5 and TRBJ1-1; D possibly corresponds to TRBD1 (6 bases). Germline V gene sequence: CDR1 MNHEY, CDR2 SVGAGI. V was trimmed by 2 bases and J by 3 bases, leaving 13 bases between them. The CDR3 runs to 15 residues. CDR3 DNA: TGTGCCAGCAGTTACGGGGCAGGGGATCACACTGAAGCTTTCTTT. This translates into CASSYGAGDHTEAFF.

The gene calls are TRBV5-1 and TRBJ2-7, with TRBD2 matching 9 bases. Trimming cost V 2 bases and J 5 bases; bases outside gene matches: 8. Germline V lookup: CDR1 SGHRS, CDR2 YFSETQ. This CDR3 has 15 residues. This CDR3 reads CASSLAGGPEDEQYF. CDR3 nucleotide sequence: TGCGCCAGCAGCTTAGCGGGAGGACCTGAGGACGAGCAGTACTTC.

This sequence joins TRBV18 and TRBJ1-5; tentative D call: TRBD1 (6 bases). The CDR3 runs to 15 residues. V lost 3 bases and J 2 bases, leaving 11 bases between the germline ends. Germline CDR1 KGHSH, CDR2 LQKENI. CDR3 sequence: CASSPQGTGNQPQHF. For the CDR3, the DNA is TGTGCCAGCTCACCTCAGGGGACCGGCAATCAGCCCCAGCATTTT. Looking up the rest from reference TRBV18 and TRBJ1-5 gives the full variable domain: NAGVMQNPRHLVRRRGQEARLRCSPMKGHSHVYWYRQLPEEGLKFMVYLQKENIIDESGMPKERFSAEFPKEGPSILRIQQVVRGDSAAYFCASSPQGTGNQPQHFGDGTRLSIL.

The chain has TRBV5-4 and TRBJ2-1; 9 bases align to TRBD2. This CDR3 region has 15 residues. Germline loops: CDR1 SGHNT, CDR2 YYREEE (reference sequence). J was trimmed by 4 bases and V by 4 bases; bases with no gene match: 6. The CDR3 DNA reads TGTGCCAGCAGCCGTAGCGGGAGTCCATACAATGAGCAGTTCTTC. Its translation is CASSRSGSPYNEQFF.

The chain recombines TRBV5-4 with TRBJ2-1, with 10 nucleotides matching TRBD2. The CDR3 runs 15 residues. Germline values: CDR1 SGHNT, CDR2 YYREEE (reference sequence). The V gene end was trimmed by 3 bases and the J gene end by 9 bases; junction bases not matched to a gene: 9. The DNA for the CDR3 is TGTGCCAGCAGCTCCTGGTCTAGCGGGAGCGGTGAGCAGTTCTTC. It specifies CASSSWSSGSGEQFF. The full variable domain, rest sourced from reference TRBV5-4 and TRBJ2-1, is ETGVTQSPTHLIKTRGQQVTLRCSSQSGHNTVSWYQQALGQGPQFIFQYYREEENGRGNFPPRFSGLQFPNYSSELNVNALELDDSALYLCASSSWSSGSGEQFFGPGTRLTVL.

The J gene is TRBJ2-7, the V gene TRBV5-1, with TRBD1 matching 10 bases. The CDR3 is 14 amino acids. The J segment lost 5 bases and the V segment lost 4 bases, leaving 6 bases of the junction unmatched. Germline CDR1 reads SGHRS; CDR2 reads YFSETQ. This chain's CDR3 is CASSSGTGVHEQYF. The CDR3 coding sequence is TGCGCCAGCAGCAGCGGGACAGGGGTCCACGAGCAGTACTTC.